The entry that follows covers one TCR beta chain sequence. No antigen is known for it. This specimen comes from a study of T cells in localized non-small cell lung cancer. This CDR3 is 12 amino acids long. V lost 6 bases and J lost 4, with 7 bases in between. Germline V gene sequence: CDR1 MDHEN, CDR2 SYDVKM. Study-level points and caveats: An association was observed between higher blood T cell density and longer overall survival.

Profiled with immunoSEQ multiplex PCR; TCRdb holds only in-frame clones, not every one. The sample has tens of thousands of clones, around 83% seen once; the top ten hold approximately 7.8%. The rearrangement uses TRBV28 and TRBJ1-5; D is perhaps TRBD1 (6 bases). The specimen was PBMCs, collected before any cancer treatment. This TCR derives from a man aged 35 to 70 with stage II lung adenocarcinoma. DNA of the CDR3: TGTGCCAGCAGGAGGGGGAATCAGCCCCAGCATTTT. This gives the protein CASRRGNQPQHF.